Sequencing of this T cell receptor (beta chain) was carried out in a study of shared clonotypes between healthy human individuals. The CDR3 runs to 14 residues. Germline V lookup: CDR1 MNHEY, CDR2 SMNVEV (reference sequence). V lost 7 bases, J lost 2 bases, and 6 bases stayed unmatched. This clone was seen more than once but under ten times. Profiled with immunoSEQ multiplex PCR; TCRdb holds only in-frame clones, not every one. Seen here are 300,000 to 400,000 clones, around 87% observed once, and the top ten hold roughly 17%. Sequencing used memory CD8+ T cells sorted from blood. This sample's subset: CD45RO+ cells pooled with CCR7-negative TemRA cells. This rearrangement joins TRBV27 to TRBJ1-1; TRBD1 matches 8 bases. The TCR comes from a young man in good health. DNA for the CDR3: TGTGCCAGCAAAGTACAGGGGGTAAACACTGAAGCTTTCTTT. The encoded protein is CASKVQGVNTEAFF.